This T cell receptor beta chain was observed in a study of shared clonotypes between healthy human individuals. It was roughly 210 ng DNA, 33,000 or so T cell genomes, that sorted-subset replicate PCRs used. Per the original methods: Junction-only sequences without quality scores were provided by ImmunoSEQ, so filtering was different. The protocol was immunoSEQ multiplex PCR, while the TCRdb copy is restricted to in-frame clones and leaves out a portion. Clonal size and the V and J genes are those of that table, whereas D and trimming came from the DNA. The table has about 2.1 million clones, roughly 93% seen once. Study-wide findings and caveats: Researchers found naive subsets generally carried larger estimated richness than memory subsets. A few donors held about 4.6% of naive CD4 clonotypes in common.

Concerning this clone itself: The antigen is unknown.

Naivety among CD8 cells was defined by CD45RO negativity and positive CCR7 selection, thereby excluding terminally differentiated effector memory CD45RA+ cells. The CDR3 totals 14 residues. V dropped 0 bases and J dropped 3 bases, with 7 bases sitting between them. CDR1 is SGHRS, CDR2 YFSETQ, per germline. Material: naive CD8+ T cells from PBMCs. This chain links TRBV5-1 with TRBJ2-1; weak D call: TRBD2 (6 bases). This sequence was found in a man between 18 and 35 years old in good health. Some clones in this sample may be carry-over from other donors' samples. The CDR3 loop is CASSLGLDYNEQFF. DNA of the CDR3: TGCGCCAGCAGCTTGGGACTAGACTACAATGAGCAGTTCTTC. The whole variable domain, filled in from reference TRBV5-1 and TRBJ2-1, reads KAGVTQTPRYLIKTRGQQVTLSCSPISGHRSVSWYQQTPGQGLQFLFEYFSETQRNKGNFPGRFSGRQFSNSRSEMNVSTLELGDSALYLCASSLGLDYNEQFFGPGTRLTVL.